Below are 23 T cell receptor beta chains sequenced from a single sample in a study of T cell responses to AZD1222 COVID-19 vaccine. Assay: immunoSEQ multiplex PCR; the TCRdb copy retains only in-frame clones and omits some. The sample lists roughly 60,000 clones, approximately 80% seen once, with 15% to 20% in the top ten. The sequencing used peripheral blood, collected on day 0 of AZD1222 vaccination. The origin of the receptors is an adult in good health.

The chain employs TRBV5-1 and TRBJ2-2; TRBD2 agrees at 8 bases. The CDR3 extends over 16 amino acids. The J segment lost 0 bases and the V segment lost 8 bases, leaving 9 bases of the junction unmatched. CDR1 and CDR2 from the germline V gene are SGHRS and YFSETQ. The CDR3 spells CASSAGASSNTGELFF. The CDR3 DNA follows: TGCGCCAGTTCAGCGGGAGCTAGTTCGAACACCGGGGAGCTGTTTTTT.

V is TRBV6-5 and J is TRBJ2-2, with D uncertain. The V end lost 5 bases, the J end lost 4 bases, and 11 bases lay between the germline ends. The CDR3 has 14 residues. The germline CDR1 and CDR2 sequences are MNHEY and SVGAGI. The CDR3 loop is CASSPWASTGELFF. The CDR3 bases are TGTGCCAGCAGTCCGTGGGCCTCCACCGGGGAGCTGTTTTTT.

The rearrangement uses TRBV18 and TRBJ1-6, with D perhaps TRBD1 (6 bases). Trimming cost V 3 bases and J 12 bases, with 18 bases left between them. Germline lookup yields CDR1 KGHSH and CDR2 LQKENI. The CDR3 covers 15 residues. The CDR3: CASSPLGTGPQPLHF. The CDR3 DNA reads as TGTGCCAGCTCACCCCTAGGAACAGGGCCGCAACCCCTCCACTTT.

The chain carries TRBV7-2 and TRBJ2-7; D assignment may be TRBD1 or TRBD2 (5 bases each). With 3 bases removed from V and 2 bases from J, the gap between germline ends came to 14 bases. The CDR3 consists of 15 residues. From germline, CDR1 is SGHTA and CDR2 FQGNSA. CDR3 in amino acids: CASSLGVPRTYEQYF. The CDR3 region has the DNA TGTGCCAGCAGCTTGGGGGTCCCTAGGACCTACGAGCAGTACTTC.

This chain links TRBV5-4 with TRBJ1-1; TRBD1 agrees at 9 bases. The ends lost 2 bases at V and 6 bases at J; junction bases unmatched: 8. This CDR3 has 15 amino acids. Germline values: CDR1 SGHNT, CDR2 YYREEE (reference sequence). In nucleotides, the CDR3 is TGTGCCAGCAGCTTTGATACAGGGGGCGCCGCTGAAGCTTTCTTT. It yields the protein CASSFDTGGAAEAFF.

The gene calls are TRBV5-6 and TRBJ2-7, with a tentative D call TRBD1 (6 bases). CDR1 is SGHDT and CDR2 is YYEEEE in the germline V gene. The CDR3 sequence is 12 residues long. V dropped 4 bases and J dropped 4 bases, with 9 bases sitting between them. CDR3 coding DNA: TGTGCCAGCAGCACAGGGTCTTACGAGCAGTACTTC. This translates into CASSTGSYEQYF. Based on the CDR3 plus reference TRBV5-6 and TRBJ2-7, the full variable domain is DAGVTQSPTHLIKTRGQQVTLRCSPKSGHDTVSWYQQALGQGPQFIFQYYEEEERQRGNFPDRFSGHQFPNYSSELNVNALLLGDSALYLCASSTGSYEQYFGPGTRLTVT.

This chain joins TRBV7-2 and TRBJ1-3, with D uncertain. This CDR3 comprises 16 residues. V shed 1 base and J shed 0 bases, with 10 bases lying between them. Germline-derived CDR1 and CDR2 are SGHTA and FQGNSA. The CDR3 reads CASSLDSAVSGNTIYF. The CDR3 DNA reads TGTGCCAGCAGCTTAGATAGCGCGGTCTCTGGAAACACCATATATTTT.

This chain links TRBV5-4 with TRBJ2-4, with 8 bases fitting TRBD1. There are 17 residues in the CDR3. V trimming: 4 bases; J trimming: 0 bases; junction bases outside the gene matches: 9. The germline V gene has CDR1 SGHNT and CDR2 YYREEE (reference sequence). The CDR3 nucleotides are TGTGCCAGCAGCCCGACCTCCGGGACAGGAGCCAAAAACATTCAGTACTTC. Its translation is CASSPTSGTGAKNIQYF. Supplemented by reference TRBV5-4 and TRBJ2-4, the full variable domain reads ETGVTQSPTHLIKTRGQQVTLRCSSQSGHNTVSWYQQALGQGPQFIFQYYREEENGRGNFPPRFSGLQFPNYSSELNVNALELDDSALYLCASSPTSGTGAKNIQYFGAGTRLSVL.

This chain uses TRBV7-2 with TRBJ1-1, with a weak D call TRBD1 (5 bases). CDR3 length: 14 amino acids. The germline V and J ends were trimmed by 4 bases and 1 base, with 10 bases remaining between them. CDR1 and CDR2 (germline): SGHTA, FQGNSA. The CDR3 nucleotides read TGTGCCAGCAGCTCGATGCAGGGGAACACTGAAGCTTTCTTT. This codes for CASSSMQGNTEAFF.

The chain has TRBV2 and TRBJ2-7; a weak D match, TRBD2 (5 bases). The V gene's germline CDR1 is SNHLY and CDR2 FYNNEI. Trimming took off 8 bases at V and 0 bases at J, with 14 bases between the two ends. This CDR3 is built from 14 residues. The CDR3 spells CASARDPGSYEQYF. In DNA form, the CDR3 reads TGTGCCAGCGCCCGGGATCCCGGCTCCTACGAGCAGTACTTC.

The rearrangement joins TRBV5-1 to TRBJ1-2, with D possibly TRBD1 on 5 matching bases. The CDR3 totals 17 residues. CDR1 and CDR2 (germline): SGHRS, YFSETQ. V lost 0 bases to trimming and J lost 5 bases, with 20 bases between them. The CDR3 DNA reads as TGCGCCAGCAGCTTGGGGCCCCAGGGCCCATTAAATTATGGCTACACCTTC. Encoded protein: CASSLGPQGPLNYGYTF.

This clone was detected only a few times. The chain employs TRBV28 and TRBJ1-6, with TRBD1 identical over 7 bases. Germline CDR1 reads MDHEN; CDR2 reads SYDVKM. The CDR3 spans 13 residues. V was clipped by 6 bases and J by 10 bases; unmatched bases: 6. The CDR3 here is CASSDRVGSPLHF. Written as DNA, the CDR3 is TGTGCCAGCAGCGACAGGGTAGGATCACCCCTCCACTTT. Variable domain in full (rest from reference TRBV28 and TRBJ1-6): DVKVTQSSRYLVKRTGEKVFLECVQDMDHENMFWYRQDPGLGLRLIYFSYDVKMKEKGDIPEGYSVSREKKERFSLILESASTNQTSMYLCASSDRVGSPLHFGNGTRLTVT.

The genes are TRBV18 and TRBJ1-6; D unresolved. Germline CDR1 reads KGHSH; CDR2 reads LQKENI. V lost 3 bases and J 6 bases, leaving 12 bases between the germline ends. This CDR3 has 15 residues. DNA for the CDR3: TGTGCCAGCTCACCCAACCCATCTGGTAATTCACCCCTCCACTTT. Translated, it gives CASSPNPSGNSPLHF.

CDR3 DNA: TGTGCCACCAGCGGGTTCAGGGGGACCCGAATTAATTCACCCCTCCACTTT. Protein: CATSGFRGTRINSPLHF. The rearrangement links TRBV15 to TRBJ1-6; TRBD1 agrees at 7 bases. CDR1 is LNHNV, CDR2 YYDKDF, per germline (reference sequence). Trimming removed 5 bases from V and 6 bases from J; junction bases left unmatched: 13. This CDR3 contains 17 residues.

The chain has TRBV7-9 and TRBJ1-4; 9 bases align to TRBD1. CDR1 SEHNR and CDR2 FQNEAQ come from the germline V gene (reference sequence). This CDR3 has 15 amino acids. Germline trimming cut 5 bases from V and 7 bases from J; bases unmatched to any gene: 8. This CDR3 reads CASSGTDRGPEKLFF. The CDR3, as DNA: TGTGCCAGCAGCGGAACGGACAGGGGTCCTGAAAAACTGTTTTTT.

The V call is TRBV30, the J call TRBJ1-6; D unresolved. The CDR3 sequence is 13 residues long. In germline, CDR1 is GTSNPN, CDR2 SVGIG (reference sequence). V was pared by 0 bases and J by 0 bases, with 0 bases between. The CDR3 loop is CAWSVSYNSPLHF. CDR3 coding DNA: TGTGCCTGGAGTGTCTCCTATAATTCACCCCTCCACTTT.

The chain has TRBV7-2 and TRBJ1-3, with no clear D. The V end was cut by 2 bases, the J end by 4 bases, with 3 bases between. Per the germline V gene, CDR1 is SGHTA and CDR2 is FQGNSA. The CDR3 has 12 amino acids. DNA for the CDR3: TGTGCCAGCAGCTTAACCGGAAACACCATATATTTT. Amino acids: CASSLTGNTIYF.

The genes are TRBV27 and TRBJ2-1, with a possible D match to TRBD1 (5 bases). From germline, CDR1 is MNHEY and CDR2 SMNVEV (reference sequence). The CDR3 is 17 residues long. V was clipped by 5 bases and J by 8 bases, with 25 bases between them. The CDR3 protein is CASSPPLRQYRGDEQFF. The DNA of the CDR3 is TGTGCCAGCAGTCCCCCCCTTCGACAGTATCGCGGCGATGAGCAGTTCTTC.

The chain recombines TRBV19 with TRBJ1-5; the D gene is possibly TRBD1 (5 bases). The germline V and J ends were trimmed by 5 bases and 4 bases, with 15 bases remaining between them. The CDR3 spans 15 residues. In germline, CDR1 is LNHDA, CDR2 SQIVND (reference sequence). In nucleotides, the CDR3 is TGTGCCAGTAGTGCCCGGGGGGACGGGAATCAGCCCCAGCATTTT. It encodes CASSARGDGNQPQHF.

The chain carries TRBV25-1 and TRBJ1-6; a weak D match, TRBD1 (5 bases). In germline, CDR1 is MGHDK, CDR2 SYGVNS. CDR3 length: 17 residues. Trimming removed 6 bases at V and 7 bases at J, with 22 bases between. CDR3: CASSSLPRSRDNSPLHF. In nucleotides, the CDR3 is TGTGCCAGCAGCTCCCTCCCGAGGAGCAGGGACAATTCACCCCTCCACTTT.

CDR3 region: CASRKEGQLNQPQHF. CDR3 in DNA: TGTGCCAGTAGAAAAGAAGGACAACTTAATCAGCCCCAGCATTTT. The chain employs TRBV19 and TRBJ1-5, with D possibly being TRBD1 (5 bases). V dropped 6 bases and J dropped 4 bases, with 16 bases sitting between them. Germline V lookup: CDR1 LNHDA, CDR2 SQIVND (reference sequence). This CDR3 spans 15 amino acids.

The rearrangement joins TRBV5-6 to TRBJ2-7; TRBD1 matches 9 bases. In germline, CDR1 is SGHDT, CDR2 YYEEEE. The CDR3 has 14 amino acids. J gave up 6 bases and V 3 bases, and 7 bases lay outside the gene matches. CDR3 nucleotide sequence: TGTGCCAGCAGCTCCACAGGGGGCGGGCGCGAGCAGTACGTC. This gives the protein CASSSTGGGREQYV.

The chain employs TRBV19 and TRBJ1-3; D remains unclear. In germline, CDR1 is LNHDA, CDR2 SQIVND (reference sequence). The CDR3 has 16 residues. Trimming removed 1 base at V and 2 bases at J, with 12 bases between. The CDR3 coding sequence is TGTGCCAGTAGTATAGGCAACACCGGCCCTGGAAACACCATATATTTT. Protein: CASSIGNTGPGNTIYF. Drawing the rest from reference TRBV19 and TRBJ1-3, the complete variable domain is DGGITQSPKYLFRKEGQNVTLSCEQNLNHDAMYWYRQDPGQGLRLIYYSQIVNDFQKGDIAEGYSVSREKKESFPLTVTSAQKNPTAFYLCASSIGNTGPGNTIYFGEGSWLTVV.